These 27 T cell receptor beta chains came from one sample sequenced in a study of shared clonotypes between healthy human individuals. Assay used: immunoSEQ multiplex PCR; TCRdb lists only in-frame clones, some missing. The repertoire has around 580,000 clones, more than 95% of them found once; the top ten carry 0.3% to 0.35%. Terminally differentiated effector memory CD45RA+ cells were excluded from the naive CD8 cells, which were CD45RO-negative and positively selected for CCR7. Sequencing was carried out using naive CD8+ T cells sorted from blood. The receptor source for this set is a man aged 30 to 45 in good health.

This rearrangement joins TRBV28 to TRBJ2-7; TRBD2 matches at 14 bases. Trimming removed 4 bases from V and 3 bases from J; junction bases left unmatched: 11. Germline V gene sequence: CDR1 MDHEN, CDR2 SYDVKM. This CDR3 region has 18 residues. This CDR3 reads CASSSPGLAGVRGYEQYF. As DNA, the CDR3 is TGTGCCAGCAGTTCTCCGGGACTAGCGGGAGTGAGAGGCTACGAGCAGTACTTC. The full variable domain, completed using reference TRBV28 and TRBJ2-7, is DVKVTQSSRYLVKRTGEKVFLECVQDMDHENMFWYRQDPGLGLRLIYFSYDVKMKEKGDIPEGYSVSREKKERFSLILESASTNQTSMYLCASSSPGLAGVRGYEQYFGPGTRLTVT.

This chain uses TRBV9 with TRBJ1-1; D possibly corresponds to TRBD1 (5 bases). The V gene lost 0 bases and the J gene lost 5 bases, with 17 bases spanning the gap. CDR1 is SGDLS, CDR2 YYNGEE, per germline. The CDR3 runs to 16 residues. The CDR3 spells CASSVDGSGEGTEAFF. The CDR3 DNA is TGTGCCAGCAGCGTAGATGGGAGCGGGGAGGGGACTGAAGCTTTCTTT.

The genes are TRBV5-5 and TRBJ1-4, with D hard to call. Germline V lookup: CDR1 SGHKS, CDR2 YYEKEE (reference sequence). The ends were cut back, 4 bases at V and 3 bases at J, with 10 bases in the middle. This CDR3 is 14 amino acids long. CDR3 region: CASSSPTANEKLFF. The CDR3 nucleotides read TGTGCCAGCAGCAGCCCGACCGCTAATGAAAAACTGTTTTTT.

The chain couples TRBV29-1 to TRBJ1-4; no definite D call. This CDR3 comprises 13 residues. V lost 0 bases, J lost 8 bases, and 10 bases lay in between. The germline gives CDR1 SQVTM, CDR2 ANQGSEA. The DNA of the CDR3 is TGCAGCGTTGAAGAGAGGGCTGGGGAAAAACTGTTTTTT. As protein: CSVEERAGEKLFF. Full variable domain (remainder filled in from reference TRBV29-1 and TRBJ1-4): SAVISQKPSRDICQRGTSLTIQCQVDSQVTMMFWYRQQPGQSLTLIATANQGSEATYESGFVIDKFPISRPNLTFSTLTVSNMSPEDSSIYLCSVEERAGEKLFFGSGTQLSVL.

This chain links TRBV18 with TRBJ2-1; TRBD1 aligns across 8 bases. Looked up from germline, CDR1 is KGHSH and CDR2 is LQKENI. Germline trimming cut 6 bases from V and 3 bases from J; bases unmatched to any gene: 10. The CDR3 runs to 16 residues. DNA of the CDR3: TGTGCCAGCTCGCTACTTCAGGGGGCCTTCTACAATGAGCAGTTCTTC. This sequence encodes CASSLLQGAFYNEQFF.

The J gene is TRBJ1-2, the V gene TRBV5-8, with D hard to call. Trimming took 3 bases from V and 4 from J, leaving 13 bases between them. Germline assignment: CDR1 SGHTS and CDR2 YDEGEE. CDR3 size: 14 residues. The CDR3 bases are TGTGCCAGCAGCTCCCGGACCACGATCTATGGCTACACCTTC. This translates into CASSSRTTIYGYTF.

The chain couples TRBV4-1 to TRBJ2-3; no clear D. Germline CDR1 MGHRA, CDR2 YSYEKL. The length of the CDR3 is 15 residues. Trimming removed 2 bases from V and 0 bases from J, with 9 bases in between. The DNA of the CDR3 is TGCGCCAGCAGCCAATTCGTGCGCAGCACAGATACGCAGTATTTT. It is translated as CASSQFVRSTDTQYF.

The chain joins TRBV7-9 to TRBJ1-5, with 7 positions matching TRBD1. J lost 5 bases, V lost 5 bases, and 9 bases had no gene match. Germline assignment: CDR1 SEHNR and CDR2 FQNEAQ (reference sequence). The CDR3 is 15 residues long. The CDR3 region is CASSLGQEPDQPQHF. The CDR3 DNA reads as TGTGCCAGCAGCCTTGGACAGGAACCTGATCAGCCCCAGCATTTT.

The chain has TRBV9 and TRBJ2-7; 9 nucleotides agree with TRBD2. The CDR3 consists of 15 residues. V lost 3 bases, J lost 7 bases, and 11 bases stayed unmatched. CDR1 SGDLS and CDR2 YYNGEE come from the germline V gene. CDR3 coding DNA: TGTGCCAGCAGCGCCAAGGGGACTAGCCCTTTGGAGCAGTACTTC. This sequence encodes CASSAKGTSPLEQYF.

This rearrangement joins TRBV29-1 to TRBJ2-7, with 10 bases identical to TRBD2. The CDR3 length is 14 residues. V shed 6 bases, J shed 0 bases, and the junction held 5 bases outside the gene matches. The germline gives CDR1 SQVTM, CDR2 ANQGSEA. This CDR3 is CSVYSGGSSYEQYF. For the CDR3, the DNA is TGCAGCGTCTATAGCGGGGGGAGCTCCTACGAGCAGTACTTC.

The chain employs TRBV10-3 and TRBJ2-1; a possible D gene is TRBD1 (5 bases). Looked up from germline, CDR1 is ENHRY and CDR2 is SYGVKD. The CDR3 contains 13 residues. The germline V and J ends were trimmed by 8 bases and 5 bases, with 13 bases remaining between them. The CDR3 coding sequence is TGTGCCATCCGTCTGTCCAGGGACAATGAGCAGTTCTTC. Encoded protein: CAIRLSRDNEQFF.

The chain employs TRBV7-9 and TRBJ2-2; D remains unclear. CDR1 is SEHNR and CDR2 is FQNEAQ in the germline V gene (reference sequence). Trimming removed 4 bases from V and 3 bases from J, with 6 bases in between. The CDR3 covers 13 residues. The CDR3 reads CASSWRYTGELFF. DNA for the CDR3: TGTGCCAGCAGCTGGAGATACACCGGGGAGCTGTTTTTT.

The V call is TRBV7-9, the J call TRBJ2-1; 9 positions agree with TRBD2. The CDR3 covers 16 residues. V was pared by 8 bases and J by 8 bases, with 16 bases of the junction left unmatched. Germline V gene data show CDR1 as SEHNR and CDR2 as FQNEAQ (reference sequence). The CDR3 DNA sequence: TGTGCCAGCGACCAGCGGGAGGTCTCTCTATTAGATGAGCAGTTCTTC. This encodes CASDQREVSLLDEQFF.

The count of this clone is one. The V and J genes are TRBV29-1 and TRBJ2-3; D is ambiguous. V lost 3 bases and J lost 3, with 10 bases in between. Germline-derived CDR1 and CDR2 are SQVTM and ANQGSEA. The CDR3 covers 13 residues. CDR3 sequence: CSVDLDPTDTQYF. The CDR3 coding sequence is TGCAGCGTTGACTTGGACCCAACAGATACGCAGTATTTT.

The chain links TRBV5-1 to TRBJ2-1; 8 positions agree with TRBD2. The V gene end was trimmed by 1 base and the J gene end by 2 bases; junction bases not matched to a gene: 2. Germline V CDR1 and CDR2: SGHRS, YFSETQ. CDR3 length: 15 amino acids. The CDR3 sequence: CASSLTSGTYNEQFF. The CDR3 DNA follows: TGCGCCAGCAGCTTGACTAGCGGCACCTACAATGAGCAGTTCTTC.

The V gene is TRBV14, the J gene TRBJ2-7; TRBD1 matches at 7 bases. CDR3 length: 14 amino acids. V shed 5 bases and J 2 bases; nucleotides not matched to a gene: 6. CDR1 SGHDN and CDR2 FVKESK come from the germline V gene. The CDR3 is CASSETGTAYEQYF. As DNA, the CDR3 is TGTGCCAGCAGCGAAACCGGGACAGCCTACGAGCAGTACTTC.

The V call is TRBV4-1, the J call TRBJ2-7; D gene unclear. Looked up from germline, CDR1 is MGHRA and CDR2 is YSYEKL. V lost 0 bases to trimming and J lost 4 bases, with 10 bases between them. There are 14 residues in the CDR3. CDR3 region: CASSQERSSYEQYF. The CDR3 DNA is TGCGCCAGCAGCCAAGAACGATCCAGTTACGAGCAGTACTTC.

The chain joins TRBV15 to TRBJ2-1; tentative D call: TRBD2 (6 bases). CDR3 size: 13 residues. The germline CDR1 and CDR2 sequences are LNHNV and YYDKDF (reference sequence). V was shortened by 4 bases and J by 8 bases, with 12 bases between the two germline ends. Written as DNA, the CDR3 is TGTGCCACCAGCAAGACTAGTCTAGATGAGCAGTTCTTC. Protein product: CATSKTSLDEQFF.

The CDR3 region is CSAWGSSSYEQYF. The CDR3 coding sequence is TGCAGCGCCTGGGGATCGAGCTCCTACGAGCAGTACTTC. This chain connects TRBV29-1 to TRBJ2-7, with D uncertain. Germline V gene data show CDR1 as SQVTM and CDR2 as ANQGSEA. V shed 7 bases and J shed 0 bases, with 13 bases lying between them. There are 13 residues in the CDR3.

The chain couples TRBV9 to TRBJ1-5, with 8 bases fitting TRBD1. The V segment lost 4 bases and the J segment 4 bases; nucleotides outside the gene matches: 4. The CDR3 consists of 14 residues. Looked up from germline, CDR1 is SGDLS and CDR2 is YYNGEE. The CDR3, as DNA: TGTGCCAGCAGCAACAACAGGGGGAATCAGCCCCAGCATTTT. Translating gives CASSNNRGNQPQHF.

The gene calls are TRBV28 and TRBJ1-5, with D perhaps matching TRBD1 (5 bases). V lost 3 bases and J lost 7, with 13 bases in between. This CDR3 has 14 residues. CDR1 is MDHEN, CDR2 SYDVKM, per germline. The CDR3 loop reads CASSFGQGGQPQHF. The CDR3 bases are TGTGCCAGCAGTTTTGGGCAGGGAGGCCAGCCCCAGCATTTT.

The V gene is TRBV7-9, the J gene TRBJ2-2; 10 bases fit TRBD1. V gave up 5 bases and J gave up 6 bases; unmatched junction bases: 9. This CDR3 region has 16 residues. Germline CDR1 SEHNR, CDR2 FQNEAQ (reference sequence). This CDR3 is CASSPTGQGIAGELFF. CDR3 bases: TGTGCCAGCAGCCCCACGGGACAGGGGATTGCCGGGGAGCTGTTTTTT.

The CDR3 spells CATPNRGHGYTF. For the CDR3, the DNA is TGTGCAACCCCGAACAGGGGGCATGGCTACACCTTC. The rearrangement joins TRBV2 to TRBJ1-2, with 9 bases fitting TRBD1. Germline CDR1 SNHLY, CDR2 FYNNEI. This CDR3 is built from 12 residues.

The CDR3 coding sequence is TGTGCCAGCAGTTTCCTCTCAAACTCCGACTACGAGCAGTACTTC. It is translated as CASSFLSNSDYEQYF. The rearrangement joins TRBV27 to TRBJ2-7; unclear D gene. This CDR3 is 15 amino acids long. Per the germline V gene, CDR1 is MNHEY and CDR2 is SMNVEV (reference sequence). Trimming left V 3 bases short and J 3 bases short, with 15 bases between.

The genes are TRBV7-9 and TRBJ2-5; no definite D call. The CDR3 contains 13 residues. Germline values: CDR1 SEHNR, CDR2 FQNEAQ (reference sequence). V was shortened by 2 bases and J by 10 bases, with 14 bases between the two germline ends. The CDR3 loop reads CASSLNAPWDQYF. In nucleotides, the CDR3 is TGTGCCAGCAGCTTAAACGCCCCGTGGGACCAGTACTTC.

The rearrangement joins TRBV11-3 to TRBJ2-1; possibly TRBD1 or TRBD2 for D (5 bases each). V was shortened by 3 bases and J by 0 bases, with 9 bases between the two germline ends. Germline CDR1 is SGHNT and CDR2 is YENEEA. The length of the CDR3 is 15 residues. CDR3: CASSFGASSYNEQFF. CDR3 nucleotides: TGTGCCAGCAGCTTCGGGGCTTCCTCCTACAATGAGCAGTTCTTC. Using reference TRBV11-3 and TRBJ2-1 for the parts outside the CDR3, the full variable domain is EAGVVQSPRYKIIEKKQPVAFWCNPISGHNTLYWYLQNLGQGPELLIRYENEEAVDDSQLPKDRFSAERLKGVDSTLKIQPAELGDSAVYLCASSFGASSYNEQFFGPGTRLTVL.

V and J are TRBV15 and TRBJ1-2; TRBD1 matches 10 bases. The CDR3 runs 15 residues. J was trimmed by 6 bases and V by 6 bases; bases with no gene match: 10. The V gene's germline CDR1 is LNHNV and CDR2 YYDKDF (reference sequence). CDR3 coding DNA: TGTGCCACCAGTAAGCCTGGACAGGGGGTAGATGGCTACACCTTC. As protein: CATSKPGQGVDGYTF.